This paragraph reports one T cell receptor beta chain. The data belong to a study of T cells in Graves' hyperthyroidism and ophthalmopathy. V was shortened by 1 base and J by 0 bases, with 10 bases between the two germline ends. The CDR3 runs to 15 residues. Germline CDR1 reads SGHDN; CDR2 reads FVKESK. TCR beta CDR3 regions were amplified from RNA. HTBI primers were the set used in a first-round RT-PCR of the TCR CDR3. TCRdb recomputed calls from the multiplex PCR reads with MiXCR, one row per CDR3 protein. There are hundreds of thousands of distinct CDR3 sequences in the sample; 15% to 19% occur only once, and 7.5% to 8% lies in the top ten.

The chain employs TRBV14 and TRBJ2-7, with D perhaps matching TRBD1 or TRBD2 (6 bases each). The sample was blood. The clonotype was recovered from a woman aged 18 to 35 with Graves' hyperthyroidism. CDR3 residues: CASSQVRGASYEQYF. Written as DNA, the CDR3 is TGTGCCAGCAGCCAAGTAAGGGGGGCCTCCTACGAGCAGTACTTC.